The 19 T cell receptor beta chains reported below all come from one sample, sequenced in a study of blood T cell repertoires in COVID-19. Profiled with immunoSEQ multiplex PCR; TCRdb holds only in-frame clones, not every one. The repertoire holds around 46,000 clones, 70% to 90% seen once, with approximately 15% in the top ten. Sequenced material: peripheral blood. The receptors were gathered from a human donor in a cohort sampled during active COVID-19.

This sequence joins TRBV3-1 (or the pseudogene TRBV3-2) and TRBJ1-2; 8 bases are shared with TRBD1. V lost 4 bases and J lost 4; bases outside the gene matches: 14. This CDR3 contains 17 residues. In germline, CDR1 is LGHDT, CDR2 YNNKEL (reference sequence). CDR3 sequence (DNA): TGTGCCAGCAGCCCCGGGGTTGGACAGGGTTCTGGCTATGGCTACACCTTC. Its protein is CASSPGVGQGSGYGYTF.

The CDR3 nucleotides are TGTGCCAGCAGCAACGGGGAACTGGGTGGAAACACCATATATTTT. Its protein is CASSNGELGGNTIYF. The chain is built from TRBV11-1 and TRBJ1-3; D is unclear. The V gene lost 5 bases and the J gene lost 3 bases, with 14 bases spanning the gap. The V gene's germline CDR1 is SGHAT and CDR2 FQDESV (reference sequence). The length of the CDR3 is 15 residues.

The chain is built from TRBV2 and TRBJ2-5; 7 nucleotides match TRBD2. Germline CDR1 and CDR2: SNHLY and FYNNEI. This CDR3 region has 15 residues. The junction had 8 bases not matched to a gene; V was cut back by 5 bases and J by 2 bases. The CDR3 protein is CASSLGRAVQETQYF. The CDR3, as DNA: TGTGCCAGCAGTCTAGGGAGGGCGGTACAAGAGACCCAGTACTTC.

J is TRBJ2-2 and V is TRBV6-2 or TRBV6-3; 8 nucleotides agree with TRBD1. Unmatched junction bases numbered 7, after V lost 4 bases and J lost 6 bases. This CDR3 spans 15 amino acids. Germline V gene lookup returns CDR1 MNHEY and CDR2 SVGEGT. The CDR3, as DNA: TGTGCCAGCAGTTCCGGACAGGGAAGAGCCGGGGAGCTGTTTTTT. Encoded protein: CASSSGQGRAGELFF.

The DNA for the CDR3 is TGTGCCACCAGCAGGGCTCCTCCGGGACAGGGATTTCCTTACGAGCAGTACTTC. Amino acids: CATSRAPPGQGFPYEQYF. The rearrangement joins TRBV15 to TRBJ2-7, with TRBD1 matching 9 bases. This CDR3 contains 18 residues. Per the germline V gene, CDR1 is LNHNV and CDR2 is YYDKDF (reference sequence). With V trimmed by 3 bases and J by 4 bases, 16 bases remained unmatched. Using reference TRBV15 and TRBJ2-7 for the parts outside the CDR3, the full variable domain is DAMVIQNPRYQVTQFGKPVTLSCSQTLNHNVMYWYQQKSSQAPKLLFHYYDKDFNNEADTPDNFQSRRPNTSFCFLDIRSPGLGDTAMYLCATSRAPPGQGFPYEQYFGPGTRLTVT.

The rearrangement uses TRBV5-8 and TRBJ1-1, with D possibly being TRBD1 (5 bases). The CDR3 loop spans 14 amino acids. V was trimmed by 6 bases and J by 6 bases, leaving 18 bases between them. Germline assignment: CDR1 SGHTS and CDR2 YDEGEE. This chain's CDR3 is CASIPVGGVSEAFF. In nucleotides, the CDR3 is TGTGCCAGCATCCCCGTGGGGGGGGTTTCTGAAGCTTTCTTT.

The V call is TRBV19, the J call TRBJ1-1; tentative D call: TRBD1 (5 bases). This CDR3 is built from 13 residues. V lost 6 bases, J lost 4 bases, and 12 bases lay in between. CDR1 LNHDA and CDR2 SQIVND come from the germline V gene (reference sequence). DNA of the CDR3: TGTGCCAGTAGCCTGCGGGGCGGCACTGAAGCTTTCTTT. It is translated as CASSLRGGTEAFF.

Details on this clone: Other nucleotide sequences in the sample specify the same CDR3. J is TRBJ2-3 and V is TRBV18; TRBD1 agrees at 10 bases. The CDR3 length is 15 residues. The germline V gene encodes CDR1 KGHSH and CDR2 LQKENI. The J segment lost 0 bases and the V segment lost 4 bases, leaving 1 base of the junction unmatched. The CDR3 DNA follows: TGTGCCAGCTCACAGGGACAGGGGAGCACAGATACGCAGTATTTT. Translated, it gives CASSQGQGSTDTQYF.

V usage is TRBV2 and J usage is TRBJ2-7; D possibly corresponds to TRBD2 (6 bases). CDR3 size: 15 residues. Trimming cost V 3 bases and J 0 bases, with 12 bases left between them. Looked up from germline, CDR1 is SNHLY and CDR2 is FYNNEI. This chain's CDR3 is CASSDEGLSSYEQYF. CDR3 nucleotides: TGTGCCAGCAGTGATGAGGGACTGAGCTCCTACGAGCAGTACTTC.

The rearrangement joins TRBV11-2 to TRBJ2-2, with D tentatively TRBD2 (5 bases). CDR1 is SGHAT, CDR2 FQNNGV, per germline. The V end lost 5 bases, the J end lost 5 bases, and 15 bases lay between the germline ends. The CDR3 runs 15 residues. The CDR3 here is CASSPGFYFTGELFF. DNA for the CDR3: TGTGCCAGCAGCCCGGGGTTCTACTTTACCGGGGAGCTGTTTTTT.

This clone occurred a few times. The rearrangement uses TRBV20-1 and TRBJ1-2, with TRBD1 matching 7 bases. Losses at the gene ends were 3 bases for V and 3 bases for J; bases not matched to a gene: 7. The CDR3 has 14 residues. The germline V gene encodes CDR1 DFQATT and CDR2 SNEGSKA (reference sequence). CDR3 in DNA: TGCAGTGCTAGTCCACAGGGGAGGTACTATGGCTACACCTTC. It translates to CSASPQGRYYGYTF.

The chain carries TRBV19 and TRBJ2-4, with 8 positions matching TRBD1. Germline V lookup: CDR1 LNHDA, CDR2 SQIVND (reference sequence). The CDR3 has 14 amino acids. The J segment lost 8 bases and the V segment lost 5 bases, leaving 8 bases of the junction unmatched. CDR3 nucleotide sequence: TGTGCCAGTAGTCGTCAGGGGGCTAGCGACATTCAGTACTTC. Protein: CASSRQGASDIQYF.

The chain uses TRBV28 and TRBJ1-4; D possibly corresponds to TRBD1 (5 bases). The CDR3 has 13 amino acids. Germline V gene data show CDR1 as MDHEN and CDR2 as SYDVKM. Deletions cut 2 bases from V and 14 bases from J, with 15 bases between. The CDR3 DNA is TGTGCCAGCAGTTTAAGGCGTCTTGGGGCTCTGTTTTTT. Protein sequence: CASSLRRLGALFF.

The chain uses TRBV10-1 and TRBJ2-3; D call uncertain. From germline, CDR1 is WNHNN and CDR2 SYGVQD (reference sequence). Deletions cut 5 bases from V and 0 bases from J, with 18 bases between. This CDR3 comprises 17 residues. The CDR3 bases are TGCGCCAGCAGTTTCTTGTCCAGGATCCCTAGCACAGATACGCAGTATTTT. As protein: CASSFLSRIPSTDTQYF.

The J gene is TRBJ1-2, the V gene TRBV7-2; D remains unclear. The CDR3 has 17 amino acids. CDR1 and CDR2 from the germline V gene are SGHTA and FQGNSA. V was pared by 1 base and J by 8 bases, with 23 bases between. CDR3 residues: CASSLEGLLAIGLGYTF. CDR3 in DNA: TGTGCCAGCAGCTTAGAAGGTCTCTTAGCCATAGGCCTCGGCTACACCTTC.

The CDR3 region has the DNA TGCAGTGCTAGTCGGACAGAGAACACTGAAGCTTTCTTT. This sequence encodes CSASRTENTEAFF. This chain uses TRBV20-1 with TRBJ1-1, with TRBD1 as a possible D gene (6 bases). The CDR3 covers 13 residues. The germline V gene encodes CDR1 DFQATT and CDR2 SNEGSKA (reference sequence). V was pared by 3 bases and J by 1 base, with 9 bases between.

The chain links TRBV30 to TRBJ2-2; no reliable D call. Deletions cut 2 bases from V and 2 bases from J, with 12 bases between. The CDR3 spans 15 residues. Germline lookup yields CDR1 GTSNPN and CDR2 SVGIG (reference sequence). CDR3 nucleotides: TGTGCCTGGAGTCAGGTTAACCTAAACACCGGGGAGCTGTTTTTT. Amino acid sequence: CAWSQVNLNTGELFF.

The chain has TRBV5-6 and TRBJ2-3; TRBD2 might be the D (6 bases). The germline gives CDR1 SGHDT, CDR2 YYEEEE. V was shortened by 4 bases and J by 2 bases, with 20 bases between the two germline ends. This CDR3 is 17 amino acids long. The CDR3 DNA reads TGTGCCAGCAGCGGGGCCAGCGGGTACGTACTCACAGATACGCAGTATTTT. It translates to CASSGASGYVLTDTQYF.

Only a few counts were recorded for this clone. The genes are TRBV6-5 and TRBJ1-3; no clear D gene. The length of the CDR3 is 13 residues. Germline V lookup: CDR1 MNHEY, CDR2 SVGAGI. V was shortened by 8 bases and J by 6 bases, with 14 bases between the two germline ends. This CDR3 reads CASGEGVKNTIYF. CDR3 DNA: TGTGCCAGCGGGGAGGGAGTTAAAAACACCATATATTTT.